This TCR beta chain was captured in a study of CD8 T cells in ankylosing spondylitis listed by TCRdb under 2017. Broadly, across the study: T cell receptor beta repertoires were profiled in healthy donors and ankylosing spondylitis patients so that disease-linked TCR variants could be found. The full study cohort was made up of approximately 27 ankylosing spondylitis patients and fewer than 120 healthy donors. Peripheral blood samples were taken, and synovial fluid was additionally collected from ankylosing spondylitis patients.

Study-level results and caveats: The disease-linked clones had a CD8+ phenotype and were found at relatively low frequencies in peripheral blood. The disease-linked clones were reported to be significantly enriched in matched synovial fluid samples from ankylosing spondylitis patients. A TCR beta motif made up of several highly homologous amino acid variants appeared to be characteristic of blood from ankylosing spondylitis patients. Some motif variants had previously been reported in the synovial fluid and blood of reactive arthritis patients, which suggests shared mechanisms of disease initiation.

In this sample, this clonotype turned up many times. This receptor's antigen is unknown. Per-nucleotide qualities are absent, and no much larger clonotype sits a single base away. Sequencing instrument: Illumina HiSeq 2500. Quantitative 5'-RACE with molecular barcodes was used to prepare TCR beta libraries. The original pipeline was this. To identify disease-linked TCR variants, a new computational method was used, one built on a probabilistic model of VDJ rearrangement. The public reads were quality trimmed at Q25 with fastp and then assembled into clones with MiXCR by TCRdb, keeping productive beta chains. Rows are unified per CDR3 protein, each entry keeping the most common DNA and genes. V and J calls and clone size were set by TCRdb, not the authors. The sample contains 200,000 to 250,000 distinct CDR3 sequences, over 9.5% of them found a single time. The ten top clones hold approximately 20% of the sample.

The cysteine opens and the phenylalanine closes a CDR3 of 13 amino acids. Only the CDR3 region is kept as DNA, spanning 39 bases read in frame from base 1. V and J are truncated by 5 bases and 4 bases respectively, leaving an intervening sequence of 11 bases. The rearranged chain carries TRBV12-3 or TRBV12-4 and TRBJ1-2; TRBD1 is a possible D gene, resting on 5 matching bases. The sequencing input was blood, either unsorted or a sorted T cell fraction (not recorded which). The receptor was derived from a male donor with ankylosing spondylitis or in good health (not recorded which). The sequence in DNA is TGTGCCAGCAGTCCCAGGGACTTCTATGGCTACACCTTC. Translation gives CASSPRDFYGYTF.